One TCR beta chain is described in this entry. Its antigen target is currently unknown. The record has no base qualities; no much larger clone is one base away. In the germline V gene, CDR1 corresponds to SQVTM and CDR2 to ANQGSEA. The CDR3 contains 13 residues, cysteine and phenylalanine counted. Just CDR3 DNA is preserved here, 39 bases in frame from base 1. V is cut by 1 base and J by 2 bases, and the space between the germline ends is 9 bases. RNA was extracted using the RNeasy kit, and roughly 0.45 to 1 ug of the RNA was reverse transcribed with random hexamers. TCR beta CDR3 regions were amplified with the immunoSEQ multiplex PCR assay covering 54 Vbeta and 13 Jbeta segments. Bias from PCR amplification was corrected by using a synthetic template baseline for primer optimization and for computational correction. Concerning the study's data processing: Reads were annotated to V, D and J genes according to IMGT and were analyzed with immunoSEQ Analyzer, with only productive sequences retained. Clonality was calculated as one minus the Shannon entropy normalized by log2 of the number of productive unique sequences. For each patient and control, public and private clones were evaluated within the 100 most prevalent clones. Clones were defined as Susac-specific if absent from the healthy and MS cohorts, from 900 to 1,200 published viral clones and from other ImmuneACCESS disease sequences. TCRdb redid the processing of the public reads, applying fastp at Q25 and MiXCR, and retained in-frame beta chains. For every CDR3 protein sequence, its rows merge into one entry that carries the most common genes and DNA. TCRdb, not the original authors, processed these V and J calls. The sample table lists 130,000 or so distinct CDR3 sequences, roughly 95% of them with a count of one. The ten largest clones represent approximately 0.12% of the sample.

The sample belongs to a study of CD8 T cells in Susac syndrome (dated by TCRdb to between 2017 and 2020). At the level of the whole study: The study used repertoire sequencing to test whether antigen drove CD8+ T cell activation and differentiation in Susac syndrome.

Broad study findings and their caveats: The TCR sequencing and HLA analysis was acknowledged to have included a relatively small number of individuals.

High-throughput TCR beta sequencing profiled peripheral blood CD8+ and CD4+ T cells from healthy donors, Susac syndrome patients and multiple sclerosis patients. Multiple sclerosis controls were treatment-naive patients with stable or active relapsing-remitting disease fulfilling revised McDonald criteria. Bulk CD8+ and CD4+ T cells were purified by magnetic negative isolation, while CD8+ TEMRA cells were enriched using FACS. Blood was drawn into EDTA tubes, processed within 24 hours, and PBMCs were isolated by density gradient centrifugation. PBMCs destined for TCR sequencing were cryopreserved in liquid nitrogen and later thawed in a 37 °C water bath. A purity of at least 90% was achieved for sorted or isolated CD4+, CD8+ and CD8+ TEMRA cells.

The sequence was obtained from a human donor with multiple sclerosis. The chain is encoded by TRBV29-1 joined to TRBJ2-7; the D gene remains uncertain. Sequenced sample: CD4+ T cells from PBMCs. The sequenced DNA is TGCAGCGTTGAAGGGGTAGAAACCTACGAGCAGTACTTC. This gives the protein CSVEGVETYEQYF.